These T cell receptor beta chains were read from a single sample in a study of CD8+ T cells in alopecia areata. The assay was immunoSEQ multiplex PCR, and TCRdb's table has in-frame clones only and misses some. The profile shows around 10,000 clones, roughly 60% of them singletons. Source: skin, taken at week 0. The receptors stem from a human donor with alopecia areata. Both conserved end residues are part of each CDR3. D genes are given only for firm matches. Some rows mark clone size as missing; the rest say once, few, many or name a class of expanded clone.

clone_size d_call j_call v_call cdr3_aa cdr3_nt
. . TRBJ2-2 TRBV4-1 CASSHDTGELFF TGCGCCAGCAGCCATGACACCGGGGAGCTGTTTTTT
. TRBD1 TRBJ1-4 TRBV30 CADLGQGRDEKLFF TGTGCCGACCTCGGACAGGGGAGGGATGAAAAACTGTTTTTT
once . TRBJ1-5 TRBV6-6 CASSLRDLPQHF TGTGCCAGCAGTCTCCGGGATCTCCCCCAGCATTTT
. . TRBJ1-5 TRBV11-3 CASSSQAGQPQHF TGTGCCAGCAGCTCCCAAGCGGGTCAGCCCCAGCATTTT
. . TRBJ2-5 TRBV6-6 CASSYSLTGDNHF TGTGCCAGCAGTTACTCGTTAACGGGAGACAACCACTTC
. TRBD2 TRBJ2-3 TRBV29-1 CSVTTPTSGRAIADTQYF TGCAGCGTCACCACCCCGACTAGCGGGAGGGCCATAGCAGATACGCAGTATTTT
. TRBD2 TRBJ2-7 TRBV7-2 CASSLDFGGNYEQYF TGTGCCAGCAGCTTAGACTTCGGGGGGAACTACGAGCAGTACTTC
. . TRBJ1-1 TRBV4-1 CASSYPGTDTEAFF TGCGCCAGCAGCTACCCCGGGACCGACACTGAAGCTTTCTTT
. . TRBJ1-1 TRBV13 CASRRWGEDTEAFF TGTGCCAGCAGGAGATGGGGGGAGGACACTGAAGCTTTCTTT
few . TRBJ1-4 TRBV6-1 CASSERGGANEKLFF TGTGCCAGCAGTGAAAGGGGAGGGGCTAATGAAAAACTGTTTTTT
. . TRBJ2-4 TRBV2 CASSGGIGNIQYF TGTGCCAGCAGTGGAGGGATCGGAAACATTCAGTACTTC
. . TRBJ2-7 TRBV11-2 CASSFQGSSYEQYF TGTGCCAGCAGCTTCCAGGGGAGCTCCTACGAGCAGTACTTC
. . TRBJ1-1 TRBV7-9 CASSPQQVNTEAFF TGTGCCAGCAGCCCCCAACAGGTGAACACTGAAGCTTTCTTT
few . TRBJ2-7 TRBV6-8 CASSYSLTGDNHF TGTGCCAGCAGTTACTCGTTAACGGGAGACAACCACTTC
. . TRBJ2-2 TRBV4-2 CASSSGSSGTGELFF TGTGCCAGCAGCTCCGGGTCTTCGGGCACCGGGGAGCTGTTTTTT
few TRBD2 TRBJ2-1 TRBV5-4 CASSSGLERRRSRTNEQFF TGTGCCAGCAGCTCGGGACTAGAAAGACGGAGGTCTCGGACAAATGAGCAGTTCTTC
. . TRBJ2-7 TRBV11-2 CASSVQMQDSYEQYF TGTGCCAGCAGCGTACAGATGCAAGACTCCTACGAGCAGTACTTC
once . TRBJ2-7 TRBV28 CASSFQQGNEQYF TGTGCCAGCAGTTTTCAACAGGGAAACGAGCAGTACTTC
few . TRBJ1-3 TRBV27 CASSSGGAGNTIYF TGTGCCAGCAGTTCGGGGGGGGCTGGAAACACCATATATTTT
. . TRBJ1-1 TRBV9 CASSPRASGEAFF TGTGCCAGCAGCCCACGTGCGAGTGGTGAAGCTTTCTTT
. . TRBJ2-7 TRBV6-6 CASTSTGTYEQYF TGTGCCAGCACCTCAACAGGGACCTACGAGCAGTACTTC
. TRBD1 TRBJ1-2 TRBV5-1 CASSNSRDRGLVGYTF TGCGCCAGCAGCAACTCCCGGGACAGGGGACTAGTGGGCTACACCTTC
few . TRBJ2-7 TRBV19 CASRPRLGQDEQYF TGTGCCAGTCGGCCCCGCTTAGGGCAGGACGAGCAGTACTTC
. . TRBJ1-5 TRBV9 CASSASLMGQPQHF TGTGCCAGCAGCGCGTCCTTAATGGGTCAGCCCCAGCATTTT
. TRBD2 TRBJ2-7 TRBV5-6 CASSTRPGLAGGGPYEQYF TGTGCCAGCAGCACGAGACCGGGACTAGCGGGGGGCGGCCCCTACGAGCAGTACTTC
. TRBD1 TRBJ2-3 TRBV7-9 CASSSRDRVWADTQYF TGTGCCAGCAGCTCCCGGGACAGGGTATGGGCAGATACGCAGTATTTT
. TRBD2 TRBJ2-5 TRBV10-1 CASSPGGGQETQYF TGCGCCAGCAGCCCCGGCGGGGGTCAAGAGACCCAGTACTTC
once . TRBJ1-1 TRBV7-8 CASSSDHGGKRTEAFF TGTGCCAGCAGCTCGGATCACGGGGGGAAGAGGACTGAAGCTTTCTTT
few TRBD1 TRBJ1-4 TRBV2 CASSDWTGGTANEKLFF TGTGCCAGCAGTGATTGGACAGGGGGCACGGCTAATGAAAAACTGTTTTTT
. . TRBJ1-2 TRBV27 CASRGGRLRGYTF TGTGCCAGCAGGGGGGGGCGCCTGAGAGGCTACACCTTC
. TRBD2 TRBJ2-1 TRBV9 CASSVGLAGVGYNEQFF TGTGCCAGCAGCGTAGGACTAGCGGGAGTTGGCTACAATGAGCAGTTCTTC